Described below is a single T cell receptor beta chain sequence and its context. The sample originates from a study of tumor-infiltrating lymphocytes in primary liver carcinoma. Per the germline V gene, CDR1 is LGHNA and CDR2 is YNFKEQ. Trimming removed 5 bases from V and 5 bases from J; junction bases left unmatched: 10. The CDR3 has 16 residues. Investigators took RNA and DNA out together from roughly 20-30 mg of unsorted bulk tissue. A constant-region primer served to make TCR beta cDNA from roughly 540 ng total RNA. Nested multiplex PCR, run for three rounds with slightly modified ARM-PCR, yielded TCR beta libraries. With TRBV1-TRBV30 forward primers and a C-beta reverse primer, the first two PCR rounds were run for about 10 cycles each. TCRdb reprocessed the multiplex PCR reads with MiXCR, giving one entry per CDR3 protein. The sample contains about 100,000 distinct CDR3 sequences, around three quarters of which appear only once.

The sequenced sample consisted of liver tumor tissue from sampling region 5. This sample's subset: tumor region T5, tumor centre. The receptor was isolated from a woman between 55 and 75 years old with primary liver carcinoma and hepatitis B virus infection. The chain employs TRBV4-2 and TRBJ2-5; 11 bases line up with TRBD2. CDR3 amino acids: CASSNDLTSGSETQYF. The CDR3 bases are TGTGCCAGCAGCAACGATTTAACTAGCGGGAGTGAGACCCAGTACTTC.